The sequence of this T cell receptor (beta chain) was determined in a study of naive CD8 T cells in extremely preterm neonates. Whole-study results and caveats: CDR3 nucleotide sharing was 2.7% in preterm, 0.4% term, about 0.027% children, about 0.01% adults.

For this clone: Its antigen remains unknown.

With 1 base removed from V and 6 bases from J, the gap between germline ends came to 11 bases. In germline, CDR1 is MGHRA, CDR2 YSYEKL. The CDR3 length is 14 residues. The protocol was immunoSEQ multiplex PCR, while the TCRdb copy is restricted to in-frame clones and leaves out a portion. The table records fewer than 5,500 clones, around 98% of them present only once. Specimen: naive CD8+ T cells from blood. V usage is TRBV4-1 and J usage is TRBJ2-3; D remains unclear. The source is a human donor in good health. The CDR3 loop is CASSQGPGVDTQYF. CDR3 nucleotide sequence: TGCGCCAGCAGCCAAGGACCCGGAGTGGATACGCAGTATTTT.